This passage covers 21 T cell receptor beta chains from one sample sequenced in a study of blood T cell repertoires in COVID-19. Assay used: immunoSEQ multiplex PCR; TCRdb lists only in-frame clones, some missing. The sample gives 56,000 or so clones, 80% to 85% of which show up once; 10% to 15% is in the top ten. The sample consisted of peripheral blood. The receptors come from a woman older than 75 with acute or convalescent COVID-19.

The rearrangement links TRBV6-5 to TRBJ2-3; D possibly corresponds to TRBD2 (6 bases). Germline CDR1 is MNHEY and CDR2 is SVGAGI. The CDR3 is made up of 14 amino acids. Trimming stripped 7 bases from V and 2 bases from J, with 13 bases between. The CDR3 DNA reads as TGTGCCAGCACTGGGGGACTTATCACAGATACGCAGTATTTT. The encoded protein is CASTGGLITDTQYF.

This chain joins TRBV5-4 and TRBJ2-2; D gene ambiguous. Germline CDR1 is SGHNT and CDR2 is YYREEE (reference sequence). This CDR3 comprises 12 residues. V shed 4 bases and J shed 1 base, with 2 bases lying between them. CDR3 DNA: TGTGCCAGCAGCCGGAACACCGGGGAGCTGTTTTTT. Translated, it gives CASSRNTGELFF. Full variable domain (missing parts from reference TRBV5-4 and TRBJ2-2): ETGVTQSPTHLIKTRGQQVTLRCSSQSGHNTVSWYQQALGQGPQFIFQYYREEENGRGNFPPRFSGLQFPNYSSELNVNALELDDSALYLCASSRNTGELFFGEGSRLTVL.

This clone was picked up one time. This rearrangement joins TRBV6-4 to TRBJ1-5; the D is unclear. Germline V CDR1 and CDR2: MRHNA, SNTAGT. This CDR3 region has 18 residues. V lost 1 base and J 0 bases, leaving 16 bases between the germline ends. DNA for the CDR3: TGTGCCAGCAGTGACTTACATACACAGAAAAATAGCAATCAGCCCCAGCATTTT. Translation: CASSDLHTQKNSNQPQHF.

This chain uses TRBV2 with TRBJ1-5; TRBD1 matches at 9 bases. Germline V gene data show CDR1 as SNHLY and CDR2 as FYNNEI. Trimming removed 7 bases from V and 3 bases from J; junction bases left unmatched: 7. The CDR3 is made up of 15 amino acids. CDR3 sequence reads: CASTPGQGSNQPQHF. DNA for the CDR3: TGTGCCAGCACTCCGGGACAGGGTTCCAATCAGCCCCAGCATTTT.

The rearrangement joins TRBV19 to TRBJ1-5; D possibly corresponds to TRBD1 (5 bases). The CDR3 spans 15 residues. The germline V gene encodes CDR1 LNHDA and CDR2 SQIVND (reference sequence). V was cut by 7 bases and J by 5 bases, with 18 bases left in between. The CDR3 sequence is CASTLGVAIDQPQHF. CDR3 nucleotides: TGTGCCAGTACTCTAGGGGTTGCCATCGATCAGCCCCAGCATTTT. The entire variable domain, with the rest obtained from reference TRBV19 and TRBJ1-5, is as follows: DGGITQSPKYLFRKEGQNVTLSCEQNLNHDAMYWYRQDPGQGLRLIYYSQIVNDFQKGDIAEGYSVSREKKESFPLTVTSAQKNPTAFYLCASTLGVAIDQPQHFGDGTRLSIL.

The V gene is TRBV5-1, the J gene TRBJ1-1, with 9 positions matching TRBD1. The V segment lost 3 bases and the J segment 1 base; nucleotides outside the gene matches: 1. The germline V gene encodes CDR1 SGHRS and CDR2 YFSETQ. The length of the CDR3 is 14 residues. CDR3 sequence: CASSSDRGNTEAFF. Written as DNA, the CDR3 is TGCGCCAGCAGCTCGGACAGGGGGAACACTGAAGCTTTCTTT.

The chain recombines TRBV3-1 (or the pseudogene TRBV3-2) with TRBJ1-1, with no clear D. The CDR3 is 14 amino acids. Per germline, CDR1 LGHDT and CDR2 YNNKEL (reference sequence). V shed 1 base and J shed 6 bases, with 12 bases lying between them. CDR3: CASSQVLGMAEAFF. In DNA, the CDR3 is TGTGCCAGCAGCCAAGTTTTGGGCATGGCTGAAGCTTTCTTT.

The chain links TRBV11-3 to TRBJ2-1; 7 nucleotides match TRBD2. The junction had 9 bases not matched to a gene; V was cut back by 6 bases and J by 7 bases. Germline V gene sequence: CDR1 SGHNT, CDR2 YENEEA. The CDR3 totals 14 residues. The CDR3 bases are TGTGCCAGCAGTCGTAGCGGGTTAATGAATGAGCAGTTCTTC. This gives the protein CASSRSGLMNEQFF.

The chain combines TRBV19 with TRBJ2-2; 8 nucleotides line up with TRBD1. Trimming cost V 3 bases and J 4 bases; bases outside gene matches: 1. The CDR3 runs to 14 residues. Germline CDR1 is LNHDA and CDR2 is SQIVND (reference sequence). CDR3 region: CASSITGGTGELFF. The CDR3 DNA reads as TGTGCCAGTAGTATCACAGGGGGCACCGGGGAGCTGTTTTTT.

The chain uses TRBV9 and TRBJ2-2; 9 nucleotides agree with TRBD2. Per the germline V gene, CDR1 is SGDLS and CDR2 is YYNGEE. The length of the CDR3 is 19 residues. The trim removed 4 bases at V and 1 base at J, leaving 14 bases unmatched. The CDR3 DNA reads as TGTGCCAGCAGCAGAGCCCCTAGCGGGGTCGCTCAGAACACCGGGGAGCTGTTTTTT. Its protein product is CASSRAPSGVAQNTGELFF.

V is TRBV19 and J is TRBJ1-3; D gene ambiguous. The CDR3 loop spans 14 amino acids. The germline V gene encodes CDR1 LNHDA and CDR2 SQIVND (reference sequence). V was trimmed by 6 bases and J by 0 bases, leaving 9 bases between them. CDR3 sequence reads: CASREQISGNTIYF. In nucleotides, the CDR3 is TGTGCCAGTAGAGAACAGATCTCTGGAAACACCATATATTTT.

About this clone: One junction end disagrees with the germline gene, perhaps due to a read error. This chain uses TRBV11-3 with TRBJ2-3; D possibly matches TRBD1 or TRBD2 (6 bases each). The CDR3 covers 16 residues. Germline V lookup: CDR1 SGHNT, CDR2 YENEEA. This CDR3 reads CASSLGGRGSTDTQYF. The CDR3, as DNA: TGTGCCAGCAGTTTAGGGGGGCGCGGCAGCACAGATACGCAGTATTTT.

The gene calls are TRBV5-1 and TRBJ2-5; 8 positions match TRBD2. V lost 4 bases to trimming and J lost 4 bases; unmatched junction nucleotides: 12. Germline V lookup: CDR1 SGHRS, CDR2 YFSETQ. CDR3 size: 16 residues. CDR3: CASSRGGRSLGETQYF. The CDR3 coding sequence is TGCGCCAGCAGCCGGGGGGGCCGGAGTTTGGGAGAGACCCAGTACTTC.

The chain joins TRBV5-1 to TRBJ2-7, with a possible D match to TRBD2 (6 bases). CDR3 size: 16 residues. Germline assignment: CDR1 SGHRS and CDR2 YFSETQ. The ends were cut back, 0 bases at V and 4 bases at J, with 17 bases in the middle. CDR3 DNA sequence: TGCGCCAGCAGCTTGGGGGCGGGACTGGCATCTTACGAGCAGTACTTC. Translating it yields CASSLGAGLASYEQYF.

This clone occurred once. The chain recombines TRBV5-1 with TRBJ2-1; 7 nucleotides agree with TRBD1. The CDR3 totals 16 residues. Germline-derived CDR1 and CDR2 are SGHRS and YFSETQ. The trim removed 0 bases at V and 6 bases at J, leaving 9 bases unmatched. This CDR3 is CASSLEGAFSINEQFF. CDR3 in DNA: TGCGCCAGCAGCTTGGAGGGGGCATTCTCGATCAATGAGCAGTTCTTC.

V and J are TRBV5-1 and TRBJ1-1; TRBD1 is a possible D gene (5 bases). This CDR3 has 12 amino acids. CDR1 is SGHRS, CDR2 YFSETQ, per germline. V was trimmed by 5 bases and J by 6 bases, leaving 11 bases between them. CDR3 loop: CASSGTSAEAFF. The CDR3 DNA sequence: TGCGCCAGCAGTGGGACTAGTGCTGAAGCTTTCTTT.

J is TRBJ1-2 and V is TRBV7-2; tentatively, D is TRBD1 (5 bases). V was cut by 1 base and J by 2 bases, with 11 bases left in between. The germline gives CDR1 SGHTA, CDR2 FQGNSA. This CDR3 is built from 15 residues. CDR3 bases: TGTGCCAGCAGCTTAGTTGCGGGGGGGAACTATGGCTACACCTTC. As protein: CASSLVAGGNYGYTF.

This clone occurred once. The chain links TRBV30 to TRBJ2-7; no clear D gene. The CDR3 has 11 residues. Looked up from germline, CDR1 is GTSNPN and CDR2 is SVGIG (reference sequence). Trimming cost V 1 base and J 4 bases, with 5 bases left between them. CDR3 coding DNA: TGTGCCTGGAGTGATAGATACGAGCAGTACTTC. It translates to CAWSDRYEQYF.

The DNA of the CDR3 is TGTGCCAGCAGTTACTCTCGAACGGGGGGGGAGACCCAGTACTTC. Protein sequence: CASSYSRTGGETQYF. V gene TRBV6-5 combines with J gene TRBJ2-5; TRBD2 matches 8 bases. Germline V gives CDR1 MNHEY, CDR2 SVGAGI. The J segment lost 5 bases and the V segment lost 0 bases, leaving 5 bases of the junction unmatched. The CDR3 is 15 residues long.

This chain links TRBV2 with TRBJ1-5, with D unresolved. The CDR3 totals 14 residues. CDR1 SNHLY and CDR2 FYNNEI come from the germline V gene. V was cut by 3 bases and J by 4 bases, with 10 bases left in between. CDR3 loop: CASSERVLNQPQHF. DNA of the CDR3: TGTGCCAGCAGTGAGAGGGTCCTGAATCAGCCCCAGCATTTT.

The count of this clone is one. V gene TRBV5-1 combines with J gene TRBJ1-1; no clear D gene. The V gene lost 0 bases and the J gene lost 1 base, with 10 bases spanning the gap. This CDR3 is built from 15 residues. Germline assignment: CDR1 SGHRS and CDR2 YFSETQ. Here the CDR3 reads CASSLGTGRNTEAFF. The CDR3 DNA reads as TGCGCCAGCAGCTTGGGGACGGGGAGGAACACTGAAGCTTTCTTT.